Below, 8 T cell receptor beta chains from the same sample are listed, as sequenced in a study of cytomegalovirus exposure and HLA in healthy donors. The assay was immunoSEQ multiplex PCR, and TCRdb's table has in-frame clones only and misses some. This table has some 200,000 clones, about 86% appearing once. The sequenced sample consisted of PBMCs. These receptors came from a young woman in good health and CMV-seropositive.

The V and J genes are TRBV27 and TRBJ1-4, with 7 bases matching TRBD1. This CDR3 region has 14 residues. V lost 6 bases and J lost 2; bases outside the gene matches: 3. Germline values: CDR1 MNHEY, CDR2 SMNVEV (reference sequence). CDR3 amino acids: CASSQTGTNEKLFF. Written as DNA, the CDR3 is TGTGCCAGCAGCCAGACAGGGACTAATGAAAAACTGTTTTTT.

This chain joins TRBV27 and TRBJ2-1; weak D call: TRBD2 (6 bases). This CDR3 spans 14 amino acids. Trimming shortened V by 6 bases and J by 0 bases, and 9 bases separated the two germline ends. Germline CDR1 is MNHEY and CDR2 is SMNVEV (reference sequence). CDR3 bases: TGTGCCAGCAGCCACGGGGGCTCCTACAATGAGCAGTTCTTC. Its protein is CASSHGGSYNEQFF.

The V and J genes are TRBV11-1 and TRBJ2-7; 8 nucleotides match TRBD1. The CDR3 loop spans 14 amino acids. Germline V gene data show CDR1 as SGHAT and CDR2 as FQDESV (reference sequence). With 5 bases clipped from V and 2 bases from J, the junction kept 5 bases outside the gene matches. The CDR3 reads CASSVSDRAYEQYF. CDR3 bases: TGTGCCAGCAGCGTCTCGGACAGGGCCTACGAGCAGTACTTC.

This clone was observed a handful of times. This sequence joins TRBV11-2 and TRBJ2-5, with D uncertain. The CDR3 covers 14 residues. Germline values: CDR1 SGHAT, CDR2 FQNNGV. Trimming removed 5 bases at V and 1 base at J, with 11 bases between. CDR3 coding DNA: TGTGCCAGCAGCCCAACTCGGTTCCAAGAGACCCAGTACTTC. Encoded protein: CASSPTRFQETQYF.

The chain has TRBV7-2 and TRBJ2-3, with 7 bases lining up with TRBD2. The CDR3 runs to 14 residues. Germline V lookup: CDR1 SGHTA, CDR2 FQGNSA. The junction had 2 bases not matched to a gene; V was cut back by 0 bases and J by 5 bases. The CDR3 sequence: CASSLAGGVDTQYF. CDR3 nucleotide sequence: TGTGCCAGCAGCTTAGCGGGGGGGGTAGATACGCAGTATTTT.

The chain has TRBV27 and TRBJ1-2, with a weak D call TRBD1 (5 bases). The germline CDR1 and CDR2 sequences are MNHEY and SMNVEV (reference sequence). This CDR3 comprises 14 residues. V was trimmed by 5 bases and J by 7 bases, leaving 17 bases between them. CDR3 region: CASSPAGTGVGYTF. The CDR3, as DNA: TGTGCCAGCAGTCCCGCGGGGACCGGGGTTGGCTACACCTTC.

The rearrangement joins TRBV6-1 to TRBJ1-1; 8 nucleotides match TRBD1. The CDR3 contains 12 residues. V was pared by 8 bases and J by 8 bases, with 7 bases of the junction left unmatched. The germline CDR1 and CDR2 sequences are MNHNS and SASEGT. CDR3 coding DNA: TGTGCCAGCCAACAGGGGGTCGGGGAAGCTTTCTTT. Amino acids: CASQQGVGEAFF.

CDR3 bases: TGTGCCAGCAGCCAAGCACAGGGGTATGGCTACACCTTC. Translating gives CASSQAQGYGYTF. V usage is TRBV14 and J usage is TRBJ1-2; TRBD1 matches 7 bases. CDR3 size: 13 residues. The V gene's germline CDR1 is SGHDN and CDR2 FVKESK. The junction had 1 base not matched to a gene; V was cut back by 1 base and J by 5 bases.